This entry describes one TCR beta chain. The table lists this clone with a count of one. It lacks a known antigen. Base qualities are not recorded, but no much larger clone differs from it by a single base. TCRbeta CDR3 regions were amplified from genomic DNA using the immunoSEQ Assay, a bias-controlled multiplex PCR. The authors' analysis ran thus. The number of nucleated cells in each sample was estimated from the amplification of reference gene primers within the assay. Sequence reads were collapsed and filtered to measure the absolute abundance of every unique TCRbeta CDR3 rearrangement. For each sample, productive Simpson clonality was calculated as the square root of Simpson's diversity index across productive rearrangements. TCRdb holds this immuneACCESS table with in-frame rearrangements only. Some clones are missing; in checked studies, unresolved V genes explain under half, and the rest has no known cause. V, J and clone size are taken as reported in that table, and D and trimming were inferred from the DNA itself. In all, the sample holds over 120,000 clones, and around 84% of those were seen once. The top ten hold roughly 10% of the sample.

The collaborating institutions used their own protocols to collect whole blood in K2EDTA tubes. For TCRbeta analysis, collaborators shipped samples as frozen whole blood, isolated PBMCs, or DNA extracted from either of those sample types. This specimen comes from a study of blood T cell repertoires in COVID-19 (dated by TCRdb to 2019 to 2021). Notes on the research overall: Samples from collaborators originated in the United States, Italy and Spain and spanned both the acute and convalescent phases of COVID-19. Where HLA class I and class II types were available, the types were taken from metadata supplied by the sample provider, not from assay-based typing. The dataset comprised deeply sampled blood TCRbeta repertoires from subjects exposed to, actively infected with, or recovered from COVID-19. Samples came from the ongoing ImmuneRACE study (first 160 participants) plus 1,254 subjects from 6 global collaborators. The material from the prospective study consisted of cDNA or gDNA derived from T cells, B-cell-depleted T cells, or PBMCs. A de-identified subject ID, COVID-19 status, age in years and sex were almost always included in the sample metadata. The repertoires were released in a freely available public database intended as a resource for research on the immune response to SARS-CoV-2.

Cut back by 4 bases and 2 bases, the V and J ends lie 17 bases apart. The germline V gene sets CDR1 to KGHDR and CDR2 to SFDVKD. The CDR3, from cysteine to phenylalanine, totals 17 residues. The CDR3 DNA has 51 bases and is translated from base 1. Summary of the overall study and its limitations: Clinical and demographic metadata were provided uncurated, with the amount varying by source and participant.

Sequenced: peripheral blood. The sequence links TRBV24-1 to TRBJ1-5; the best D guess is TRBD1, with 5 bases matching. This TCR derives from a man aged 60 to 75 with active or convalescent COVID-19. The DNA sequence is TGTGCCACCAGTGACGCAACCCAGGGTGGGGGCAATCAGCCCCAGCATTTT. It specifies CATSDATQGGGNQPQHF.